A single sample gave rise to the 11 T cell receptor beta chains below, sequenced in a study of tumor-infiltrating lymphocytes in primary liver carcinoma. The tissue used was unsorted bulk material of about 17-33 mg. RNA and DNA were co-extracted from it with the AllPrep DNA/RNA mini kit. The template, roughly 550 ng total RNA, yielded TCR beta cDNA made with a constant-region primer. It was through three nested multiplex PCR rounds of slightly modified ARM-PCR that TCR beta libraries arose. Researchers ran the first two PCR rounds for approximately 10 cycles each with TRBV1-TRBV30 forward primers and a C-beta reverse primer. TCRdb reprocessed the multiplex PCR reads with MiXCR, giving one entry per CDR3 protein. This sample has approximately 190,000 distinct CDR3 sequences; over 80% occur once, and the top ten carry 15% to 20%. Specimen: tumor tissue from primary liver carcinoma. The receptors here all came from a man between 35 and 55 years old with primary liver carcinoma and hepatitis B virus infection.

Note on this clonotype: A single base separates this from a much larger clone, so it may be a read error. The chain employs TRBV21-1 and TRBJ2-4; the DNA was not used to check the table's D call, TRBD1. TRBV21-1 is marked as a pseudogene. The CDR3 length is 17 residues. The CDR3 sequence: CASSKSTRGRDKNIHYF. The CDR3 coding sequence is TGTGCCAGCAGCAAATCGACCAGGGGGCGCGACAAAAACATTCACTACTTC.

This clonotype was detected ten times or more. A clone one base away is much larger, so this may be a read error. The J gene is TRBJ2-7, the V gene TRBV4-1, with 10 bases aligning to TRBD1. V lost 6 bases, J lost 7 bases, and 3 bases stayed unmatched. CDR3 length equals 12 residues. Germline V gene data show CDR1 as MGHRA and CDR2 as YSYEKL. DNA of the CDR3: TGCGCCAGCAGGGGGACAGGGGAAGAGCAGTACTTC. Translating gives CASRGTGEEQYF.

Comments on this clonotype: One junction end disagrees with the germline gene, perhaps due to a read error. J is TRBJ1-5 and V is TRBV11-1, with a tentative D call TRBD1 (6 bases). The DNA end is a closer match to TRBJ2-3, so the J assignment may be wrong. CDR3 length: 15 amino acids. Germline-derived CDR1 and CDR2 are SGHAT and FQDESV (reference sequence). The CDR3 nucleotides are TGTGCCACCAGCTCCTCAGGGGTTAGCAATCAGCCCCAGTATTTT. Its protein is CATSSSGVSNQPQYF.

Note on this clonotype: One junction end does not reproduce the germline sequence, and a read error may be involved. CDR3 amino acids: CASSLVQRETQYF. The CDR3 DNA reads as TGTGCCAGCAGTTTGGTCCAGAGAGAGACACAGTACTTC. The J gene is TRBJ2-5, the V gene TRBV12-3 or TRBV12-4; D remains unclear. The CDR3 contains 13 residues.

Remarks on this clonotype: Relative to the germline gene, one junction end is altered; a read error may explain this. The chain's CDR3 is CASCQTAGRGSWYEQYF. The CDR3 DNA is TGCGCCAGCTGCCAGACTGCCGGGAGAGGGTCGTGGTACGAGCAGTACTTC. The V gene is TRBV4-1, the J gene TRBJ2-7; possibly TRBD2 for D (6 bases). Looked up from germline, CDR1 is MGHRA and CDR2 is YSYEKL. This CDR3 has 17 residues.

Note on this clonotype: Since no conserved phenylalanine or tryptophan closes the CDR3, a read error is the likely cause. The J gene is TRBJ1-5, the V gene TRBV5-1, with 8 bases lining up with TRBD1. There are 16 residues in the CDR3. Germline V gene sequence: CDR1 SGHRS, CDR2 YFSETQ. Trimming cost V 3 bases and J 4 bases; bases outside gene matches: 9. CDR3 loop: CASSWGEQGVNQPQHC. CDR3 nucleotide sequence: TGCGCCAGCAGCTGGGGTGAACAGGGGGTAAATCAGCCCCAGCATTGT.

In the case of this clonotype: The CDR3 ends on some other residue instead of the conserved phenylalanine or tryptophan, so this is likely a read error. The rearrangement uses TRBV29-1 and TRBJ1-5; no clear D. This CDR3 spans 12 amino acids. Germline V gives CDR1 SQVTM, CDR2 ANQGSEA. The CDR3 here is CSAADGDQPQHY. CDR3 nucleotide sequence: TGCAGTGCCGCGGACGGCGATCAGCCCCAGCATTAT.

Comment on this clonotype: The junction departs from germline at one end; a sequencing error may be responsible. The V call is TRBV11-2, the J call TRBJ2-6; D ambiguous. Germline lookup yields CDR1 SGHAT and CDR2 FQNNGV. There are 15 residues in the CDR3. The CDR3 region is CATQWSRSEANVLTF. CDR3 nucleotides: TGTGCCACCCAGTGGTCGCGCTCTGAGGCCAACGTCCTGACTTTC.

For this clonotype: A clone one base away is much larger, so this may be a read error. This rearrangement joins TRBV5-1 to TRBJ1-3; no clear D. The germline gives CDR1 SGHRS, CDR2 YFSETQ. This CDR3 has 15 amino acids. V shed 6 bases and J shed 2 bases, with 15 bases lying between them. The CDR3 region has the DNA TGCGCCAGCACCCCGGAGCCGAGCCCTGGAAACACCATATATTTT. Its translation is CASTPEPSPGNTIYF.

The gene calls are TRBV11-1 and TRBJ2-5; 14 bases align to TRBD2. CDR1 is SGHAT, CDR2 FQDESV, per germline (reference sequence). The CDR3 extends over 15 amino acids. The V segment lost 7 bases and the J segment 10 bases; nucleotides outside the gene matches: 11. The CDR3 coding sequence is TGTGCCAGCACCCTGACGGGACTAGCGGGAGAGCTCCAGTACTTC. Protein sequence: CASTLTGLAGELQYF.

Worth noting for this clonotype: A junction boundary mismatches the germline segment, possibly from a read error. The chain uses TRBV7-4 and TRBJ2-3, with 7 bases matching TRBD2. This CDR3 region has 14 residues. The germline V gene encodes CDR1 SGHVT and CDR2 SQSDAQ. The CDR3 DNA reads as TGTGTCAGCAGCTTGAAGGGAGGGTTGGATACGCAATATTTT. It translates to CVSSLKGGLDTQYF.